This TCR beta chain was identified during a study of T-cell reconstitution after alpha-beta-depleted transplantation in children. About this clonotype: Its antigen is currently unknown.

The ends lost 6 bases at V and 5 bases at J; junction bases unmatched: 12. CDR3 length: 15 residues. The V gene's germline CDR1 is MDHEN and CDR2 SYDVKM. Preparation of the TCRbeta library used unique molecular identifiers. TCRdb independently ran MiXCR on the PCR reads; one entry per CDR3 protein. The sample lists about 300,000 distinct CDR3 sequences; 7.5% to 9% were seen once. Study-wide results and limits: Among T cells one year after transplant, newly produced cells accounted for most counts and diversity.

The chain joins TRBV28 to TRBJ1-2, with 7 bases identical to TRBD1. The TCR was taken from a female patient between 2 and 15 years old who had a stem cell transplant for Fanconi anemia, so the T cells may come from the graft donor. The sample here was peripheral blood, taken 360 days after TCRalphabeta/CD19-depleted stem cell transplant. This CDR3 reads CASRTPRDREYGYTF. Written as DNA, the CDR3 is TGTGCCAGCAGAACCCCACGGGACAGAGAATATGGCTACACCTTC.